This T cell receptor beta chain was obtained from a study of control samples from healthy donors and cancer patients. Data came from immunoSEQ multiplex PCR; TCRdb stores just in-frame clones and leaves some out. The data contain around 77,000 clones, around 92% of them singletons. The germline V and J ends were trimmed by 0 bases and 4 bases, with 6 bases remaining between them. Germline CDR1 MNHEY, CDR2 SVGAGI. The CDR3 covers 14 residues. J is TRBJ2-2 and V is TRBV6-5; D not certain. The receptor was derived from a woman aged 55-70 years in good health. Sequenced: blood. CDR3 residues: CASSYSALTGELFF. The CDR3 coding sequence is TGTGCCAGCAGTTACTCGGCTCTCACCGGGGAGCTGTTTTTT.